These 27 T cell receptor beta chains were sequenced from one sample in a study of shared clonotypes between healthy human individuals. TCRdb keeps only in-frame clones here, not all; method: immunoSEQ multiplex PCR. The data hold millions of clones, with 85% to 95% observed a single time. The sequenced material came from naive CD4+ T cells sorted from blood. Described subset: CD45RA+ positively selected. Source of these receptors: a man in his late teens or twenties in good health.

The J gene is TRBJ2-7, the V gene TRBV19; 10 nucleotides match TRBD2. The J segment lost 6 bases and the V segment lost 5 bases, leaving 7 bases of the junction unmatched. The length of the CDR3 is 14 residues. From germline, CDR1 is LNHDA and CDR2 SQIVND (reference sequence). In nucleotides, the CDR3 is TGTGCCAGTAGTCCCGGGACTAGCGATGCCGAGCAGTACTTC. Translated: CASSPGTSDAEQYF.

This chain links TRBV5-1 with TRBJ2-3; tentatively, D is TRBD1 (5 bases). Germline loops: CDR1 SGHRS, CDR2 YFSETQ. Trimming shortened V by 3 bases and J by 2 bases, and 10 bases separated the two germline ends. CDR3 length: 14 amino acids. For the CDR3, the DNA is TGCGCCAGCAGCTGGACATTCATCACAGATACGCAGTATTTT. Translation gives CASSWTFITDTQYF.

This rearrangement joins TRBV15 to TRBJ2-7; possible D gene TRBD2, 6 bases. The CDR3 extends over 16 amino acids. Per germline, CDR1 LNHNV and CDR2 YYDKDF (reference sequence). V lost 2 bases to trimming and J lost 0 bases, with 14 bases between them. CDR3 residues: CATSRPGKEGSYEQYF. DNA of the CDR3: TGTGCCACCAGCAGACCAGGGAAGGAGGGCTCCTACGAGCAGTACTTC. Complete variable domain (other parts from reference TRBV15 and TRBJ2-7): DAMVIQNPRYQVTQFGKPVTLSCSQTLNHNVMYWYQQKSSQAPKLLFHYYDKDFNNEADTPDNFQSRRPNTSFCFLDIRSPGLGDTAMYLCATSRPGKEGSYEQYFGPGTRLTVT.

This clone was detected once. The J gene is TRBJ2-5, the V gene TRBV15, with 12 positions matching TRBD1. V trimming: 4 bases; J trimming: 5 bases; junction bases outside the gene matches: 8. From germline, CDR1 is LNHNV and CDR2 YYDKDF (reference sequence). CDR3 length: 16 residues. Here the CDR3 reads CATSTEGQGAGETQYF. The CDR3, as DNA: TGTGCCACCAGCACCGAGGGACAGGGGGCGGGGGAGACCCAGTACTTC.

This rearrangement joins TRBV5-4 to TRBJ2-7, with D tentatively TRBD1 (5 bases). Trimming removed 0 bases at V and 0 bases at J, with 7 bases between. Germline V gene lookup returns CDR1 SGHNT and CDR2 YYREEE (reference sequence). This CDR3 has 14 residues. Written as DNA, the CDR3 is TGTGCCAGCAGCTTGGGAGGACACTCCTACGAGCAGTACTTC. Protein sequence: CASSLGGHSYEQYF.

The rearrangement joins TRBV5-1 to TRBJ2-1, with 7 bases aligning to TRBD2. Germline values: CDR1 SGHRS, CDR2 YFSETQ. The CDR3 loop spans 14 amino acids. J gave up 5 bases and V 2 bases, and 4 bases lay outside the gene matches. The CDR3 region is CASSLRLAHNEQFF. DNA of the CDR3: TGCGCCAGCAGCTTAAGACTAGCCCACAATGAGCAGTTCTTC.

V is TRBV18 and J is TRBJ1-1; D not certain. CDR1 KGHSH and CDR2 LQKENI come from the germline V gene. This CDR3 is built from 16 residues. The germline V and J ends were trimmed by 2 bases and 0 bases, with 13 bases remaining between them. The CDR3 sequence: CASSPMGLKVNTEAFF. DNA of the CDR3: TGTGCCAGCTCACCAATGGGTTTGAAGGTGAACACTGAAGCTTTCTTT.

This chain uses TRBV4-2 with TRBJ1-3, with a possible D match to TRBD1 (6 bases). The V end lost 0 bases, the J end lost 0 bases, and 18 bases lay between the germline ends. CDR1 is LGHNA, CDR2 YNFKEQ, per germline. The CDR3 spans 19 residues. CDR3 nucleotide sequence: TGTGCCAGCAGCCAAGATCGCCAGGGGAGTTCGGACTCTGGAAACACCATATATTTT. It codes for CASSQDRQGSSDSGNTIYF.

As to this clone: Other DNA sequences in the sample encode the same CDR3. CDR3 loop: CAWTPGGSYNEQFF. The CDR3 DNA reads as TGTGCCTGGACTCCGGGGGGCTCCTACAATGAGCAGTTCTTC. V is TRBV30 and J is TRBJ2-1; TRBD2 matches at 7 bases. The CDR3 has 14 amino acids. The V gene end was trimmed by 4 bases and the J gene end by 0 bases; junction bases not matched to a gene: 3. Looked up from germline, CDR1 is GTSNPN and CDR2 is SVGIG (reference sequence). The variable domain in full, completed from reference TRBV30 and TRBJ2-1, reads SQTIHQWPATLVQPVGSPLSLECTVEGTSNPNLYWYRQAAGRGLQLLFYSVGIGQISSEVPQNLSASRPQDRQFILSSKKLLLSDSGFYLCAWTPGGSYNEQFFGPGTRLTVL.

This chain connects TRBV7-9 to TRBJ2-5, with D perhaps given as TRBD1 or TRBD2 (5 bases each). Germline V lookup: CDR1 SEHNR, CDR2 FQNEAQ (reference sequence). The CDR3 has 15 amino acids. V gave up 1 base and J gave up 5 bases, with 14 bases separating them. CDR3 nucleotides: TGTGCCAGCAGCTTAGGAGGGAGTAAGGGGGAGACCCAGTACTTC. Protein: CASSLGGSKGETQYF.

CDR3 amino acids: CAWAGLVSSASGELFF. The CDR3 region has the DNA TGTGCCTGGGCGGGCCTCGTTTCCTCAGCGTCCGGGGAGCTGTTTTTT. This chain uses TRBV30 with TRBJ2-2, with a possible D match to TRBD2 (5 bases). This CDR3 comprises 16 residues. Trimming removed 5 bases from V and 6 bases from J, with 22 bases in between. The germline V gene encodes CDR1 GTSNPN and CDR2 SVGIG (reference sequence).

This rearrangement joins TRBV18 to TRBJ2-7; possible D gene TRBD1, 6 bases. Germline V CDR1 and CDR2: KGHSH, LQKENI. The V end was cut by 3 bases, the J end by 4 bases, with 16 bases between. The CDR3 sequence is 15 residues long. CDR3: CASSPGASGAYEQYF. The CDR3 nucleotides read TGTGCCAGCTCACCTGGGGCGTCAGGGGCGTACGAGCAGTACTTC.

V usage is TRBV7-2 and J usage is TRBJ2-2; D may be TRBD2 (7 bases). V shed 5 bases and J shed 0 bases, with 13 bases lying between them. Germline CDR1 SGHTA, CDR2 FQGNSA. The CDR3 is made up of 16 amino acids. The CDR3 coding sequence is TGTGCCAGCAGCCCGGGCGGGGGCCCGAACACCGGGGAGCTGTTTTTT. Translated, it gives CASSPGGGPNTGELFF.

This chain joins TRBV11-3 and TRBJ2-4; 7 bases are a match to TRBD1. Trimming cost V 6 bases and J 8 bases; bases outside gene matches: 4. CDR3 size: 12 residues. Germline CDR1 SGHNT, CDR2 YENEEA. The CDR3, as DNA: TGTGCCAGCAGTTTTACAGGGGACATTCAGTACTTC. The encoded protein is CASSFTGDIQYF.

This sequence joins TRBV25-1 and TRBJ2-7; D might be TRBD1 (6 bases). V was trimmed by 4 bases and J by 5 bases, leaving 18 bases between them. CDR3 length equals 15 residues. CDR1 and CDR2 (germline): MGHDK, SYGVNS. In nucleotides, the CDR3 is TGTGCCAGCAGTGGATATCCCCTCAGGGGCCACGAGCAGTACTTC. This codes for CASSGYPLRGHEQYF.

The chain links TRBV12-5 to TRBJ1-5, with TRBD1 identical over 7 bases. The CDR3 length is 15 residues. The germline CDR1 and CDR2 sequences are LGHNT and FRNRAP. V dropped 5 bases and J dropped 4; count of bases not matched to a gene: 8. Here the CDR3 reads CASGPTGQQNQPQHF. DNA of the CDR3: TGTGCTAGTGGTCCGACGGGACAGCAAAATCAGCCCCAGCATTTT.

As to this clone: A clone one base away is much larger, so this may be a read error. At the DNA level, this CDR3 is encoded by other sequences in the same sample as well. The V gene is TRBV20-1, the J gene TRBJ1-1; no reliable D call. Germline V gene data show CDR1 as DFQATT and CDR2 as SNEGSKA (reference sequence). V lost 3 bases and J 0 bases, leaving 2 bases between the germline ends. This CDR3 comprises 11 residues. The CDR3 protein is CSARVNTEAFF. The CDR3 DNA reads as TGCAGTGCTAGGGTGAACACTGAAGCTTTCTTT.

The chain combines TRBV11-2 with TRBJ2-7; 7 bases are shared with TRBD1. CDR3 length equals 15 residues. Per the germline V gene, CDR1 is SGHAT and CDR2 is FQNNGV. The ends lost 7 bases at V and 3 bases at J; junction bases unmatched: 12. Here the CDR3 DNA reads TGTGCCAGCACTCCAGGGCCGGGACAGAACTACGAGCAGTACTTC. This translates into CASTPGPGQNYEQYF.

The chain links TRBV11-1 to TRBJ1-6; 9 nucleotides line up with TRBD1. J gave up 10 bases and V 2 bases, and 3 bases lay outside the gene matches. The CDR3 is 14 amino acids. The germline gives CDR1 SGHAT, CDR2 FQDESV (reference sequence). The CDR3 is CASSLTGGGSPLHF. Here the CDR3 DNA reads TGTGCCAGCAGCTTAACAGGGGGCGGATCACCCCTCCACTTT.

The rearrangement links TRBV30 to TRBJ1-1, with D possibly matching TRBD1 (5 bases). Germline-derived CDR1 and CDR2 are GTSNPN and SVGIG (reference sequence). This CDR3 region has 15 residues. Trimming removed 4 bases at V and 2 bases at J, with 17 bases between. The chain's CDR3 is CAWKVGDWENTEAFF. The CDR3, as DNA: TGTGCCTGGAAGGTAGGGGATTGGGAAAACACTGAAGCTTTCTTT.

The chain combines TRBV6-1 with TRBJ2-7, with D possibly matching TRBD1 (8 bases). CDR1 is MNHNS, CDR2 SASEGT, per germline. V gave up 5 bases and J gave up 9 bases, with 17 bases separating them. CDR3 length: 13 residues. CDR3 nucleotides: TGTGCCAGCAGTTCAGGACAGGGCGGGAGGCAGTACTTC. Protein: CASSSGQGGRQYF.

Only a few counts were recorded for this clone. The chain joins TRBV7-2 to TRBJ1-6, with TRBD1 as a possible D gene (5 bases). Trimming shortened V by 2 bases and J by 6 bases, and 11 bases separated the two germline ends. CDR1 is SGHTA and CDR2 is FQGNSA in the germline V gene. The CDR3 covers 15 residues. In nucleotides, the CDR3 is TGTGCCAGCAGCTTACTGAGACAGCCTAATTCACCCCTCCACTTT. Its translation: CASSLLRQPNSPLHF.

The chain has TRBV5-6 and TRBJ1-4; D possibly corresponds to TRBD1 (5 bases). Germline values: CDR1 SGHDT, CDR2 YYEEEE. The CDR3 consists of 15 residues. Trimming took 1 base from V and 7 from J, leaving 14 bases between them. The DNA for the CDR3 is TGTGCCAGCAGCTTGACAGGCCGCGGGGGTGAAAAACTGTTTTTT. Protein sequence: CASSLTGRGGEKLFF.

The genes are TRBV27 and TRBJ2-4; 7 bases match TRBD1. Germline loops: CDR1 MNHEY, CDR2 SMNVEV (reference sequence). The CDR3 is 15 amino acids. The V and J ends lost 5 bases and 1 base, in that order; junction bases with no gene match: 5. CDR3 nucleotide sequence: TGTGCCAGCAGTCCGCTACAGGGGGCCAAAAACATTCAGTACTTC. Translated: CASSPLQGAKNIQYF.

This rearrangement joins TRBV2 to TRBJ2-6; no clear D. The CDR3 consists of 13 residues. With 6 bases removed from V and 7 bases from J, the gap between germline ends came to 10 bases. From germline, CDR1 is SNHLY and CDR2 FYNNEI. For the CDR3, the DNA is TGTGCCAGCAGAAAGGACGGAGCCAACGTCCTGACTTTC. Encoded protein: CASRKDGANVLTF.

This clone occurred once. The sample carries other DNA sequences with the same CDR3. The V gene is TRBV10-3, the J gene TRBJ2-3; D might be TRBD1 (5 bases). The CDR3 has 13 residues. Germline lookup yields CDR1 ENHRY and CDR2 SYGVKD. The germline V and J ends were trimmed by 4 bases and 3 bases, with 8 bases remaining between them. CDR3 loop: CAISAAGTDTQYF. The CDR3 DNA follows: TGTGCCATCAGTGCCGCAGGGACAGATACGCAGTATTTT.

This clone came up once. At the DNA level, this CDR3 is encoded by other sequences in the same sample as well. The chain couples TRBV11-2 to TRBJ2-7; 8 bases are shared with TRBD2. CDR1 and CDR2 from the germline V gene are SGHAT and FQNNGV. The trim removed 3 bases at V and 3 bases at J, leaving 4 bases unmatched. This CDR3 contains 14 residues. The CDR3 loop is CASSFSGKDYEQYF. The CDR3 coding sequence is TGTGCCAGCAGCTTTAGCGGGAAGGACTACGAGCAGTACTTC. Full variable domain (outside the CDR3, taken from reference TRBV11-2 and TRBJ2-7): EAGVAQSPRYKIIEKRQSVAFWCNPISGHATLYWYQQILGQGPKLLIQFQNNGVVDDSQLPKDRFSAERLKGVDSTLKIQPAKLEDSAVYLCASSFSGKDYEQYFGPGTRLTVT.